A single sample gave rise to the 22 T cell receptor beta chains below, sequenced in a study of shared clonotypes between healthy human individuals (dated by TCRdb to the early 2020s). CD8 naive samples were CD45RO-negative cells positively selected for CCR7, giving a CD45RA+CCR7+ population that excluded TemRA cells. Library prep was done by the immunoSEQ multiplex PCR assay. This immuneACCESS table, as held by TCRdb, lists in-frame sequences with V and J called but not all clones. Of the missing ones, under half trace to an unresolved V gene in checked studies; the others have no known cause. The sample has over 750,000 clones on record, 96% of them singletons. The top ten clones comprise around 0.21% of the sample. The sequenced sample consisted of naive CD8+ T cells sorted from blood. The cell subset or site label, as the study defines it: CD45RA+CCR7+. The receptors come from a young man in good health.

This clone has just one count. This rearrangement joins TRBV4-3 to TRBJ2-1; D is uncertain. Trimming pared 1 base from V and 5 bases from J, leaving 15 bases between. Germline V CDR1 and CDR2: LGHNA, YSLEER. The CDR3 runs to 16 residues. CDR3 DNA: TGCGCCAGCAGCCAAGTTGATATCGGCAGAAACAATGAGCAGTTCTTC. This encodes CASSQVDIGRNNEQFF.

This chain links TRBV7-9 with TRBJ1-4; D is unresolved. With 3 bases removed from V and 0 bases from J, the gap between germline ends came to 14 bases. This CDR3 spans 17 amino acids. Germline V CDR1 and CDR2: SEHNR, FQNEAQ (reference sequence). The CDR3, as DNA: TGTGCCAGCAGCTTCCGAGCGGGTGTGACAACTAATGAAAAACTGTTTTTT. This gives the protein CASSFRAGVTTNEKLFF.

CDR3 coding DNA: TGTGCCAGCGAGGCAGGGTCTGGGGCCAACGTCCTGACTTTC. It yields the protein CASEAGSGANVLTF. V usage is TRBV28 and J usage is TRBJ2-6; D may be TRBD1 (5 bases). Germline CDR1 and CDR2: MDHEN and SYDVKM. The CDR3 spans 14 residues. Trimming removed 8 bases at V and 1 base at J, with 9 bases between.

V and J are TRBV28 and TRBJ1-5, with 8 bases identical to TRBD1. The CDR3 extends over 15 amino acids. CDR1 is MDHEN, CDR2 SYDVKM, per germline. The trim removed 3 bases at V and 6 bases at J, leaving 7 bases unmatched. The CDR3 protein is CASSLGRGRGQPQHF. Written as DNA, the CDR3 is TGTGCCAGCAGTTTGGGCAGGGGGCGAGGTCAGCCCCAGCATTTT.

CDR3: CASSPLERGRDEETQYF. The DNA of the CDR3 is TGTGCCAGCAGCCCATTAGAGAGAGGCAGGGACGAAGAGACCCAGTACTTC. The gene calls are TRBV2 and TRBJ2-5; the D gene could be TRBD1 or TRBD2 (5 bases each). The CDR3 extends over 17 amino acids. Looked up from germline, CDR1 is SNHLY and CDR2 is FYNNEI. V was pared by 6 bases and J by 3 bases, with 23 bases between.

V gene TRBV15 combines with J gene TRBJ1-4; TRBD1 agrees at 7 bases. The CDR3 has 14 residues. V dropped 5 bases and J dropped 6; count of bases not matched to a gene: 6. In germline, CDR1 is LNHNV, CDR2 YYDKDF (reference sequence). CDR3 in DNA: TGTGCCACCAGCCGGGACAGTGGGGATGAAAAACTGTTTTTT. It is translated as CATSRDSGDEKLFF.

The chain combines TRBV29-1 with TRBJ2-3, with 8 bases that match TRBD2. The CDR3 length is 15 residues. Germline CDR1 reads SQVTM; CDR2 reads ANQGSEA. V trimming: 6 bases; J trimming: 4 bases; junction bases outside the gene matches: 12. CDR3 protein: CSVDLLREEADTQYF. The CDR3 bases are TGCAGCGTAGACCTCTTGCGGGAGGAGGCAGATACGCAGTATTTT.

The V and J genes are TRBV6-5 and TRBJ2-7; 7 nucleotides align to TRBD1. The CDR3 totals 14 residues. The V gene end was trimmed by 5 bases and the J gene end by 3 bases; junction bases not matched to a gene: 7. Germline V gene data show CDR1 as MNHEY and CDR2 as SVGAGI. The CDR3: CASSTHRDSYEQYF. The CDR3 coding sequence is TGTGCCAGCAGTACCCATAGGGACAGCTACGAGCAGTACTTC.

Turning to this clone: Distinct nucleotide sequences in the sample also encode this CDR3. The chain carries TRBV27 and TRBJ2-2; D is undetermined. CDR1 is MNHEY, CDR2 SMNVEV, per germline (reference sequence). V was trimmed by 3 bases and J by 1 base, leaving 6 bases between them. The CDR3 length is 14 residues. CDR3 sequence reads: CASSLSQNTGELFF. DNA for the CDR3: TGTGCCAGCAGTTTGTCCCAGAACACCGGGGAGCTGTTTTTT.

The rearrangement joins TRBV9 to TRBJ2-7; D is uncertain. V lost 3 bases, J lost 0 bases, and 7 bases lay in between. The germline gives CDR1 SGDLS, CDR2 YYNGEE. The CDR3 is 13 residues long. For the CDR3, the DNA is TGTGCCAGCAGCGGTATGAGCTCCTACGAGCAGTACTTC. It codes for CASSGMSSYEQYF. The whole variable domain, remainder taken from reference TRBV9 and TRBJ2-7, is DSGVTQTPKHLITATGQRVTLRCSPRSGDLSVYWYQQSLDQGLQFLIQYYNGEERAKGNILERFSAQQFPDLHSELNLSSLELGDSALYFCASSGMSSYEQYFGPGTRLTVT.

The V and J genes are TRBV7-3 and TRBJ2-2, with D perhaps TRBD2 (6 bases). Per the germline V gene, CDR1 is SGHTA and CDR2 is FQGTGA. The CDR3 contains 21 residues. V was shortened by 5 bases and J by 11 bases, with 39 bases between the two germline ends. The CDR3 DNA reads as TGTGCCAGCAGCCCCCGGTTTTTTGGCTCAAACCGGATAGCGGAGGGTCCCGAGCTGTTTTTT. Translated, it gives CASSPRFFGSNRIAEGPELFF.

The V call is TRBV27, the J call TRBJ2-7; TRBD2 matches 10 bases. Germline V lookup: CDR1 MNHEY, CDR2 SMNVEV (reference sequence). The V gene end was trimmed by 5 bases and the J gene end by 3 bases; junction bases not matched to a gene: 7. The CDR3 runs 15 residues. CDR3 nucleotides: TGTGCCAGCAGTGTAACTAGCGGGACGAACTACGAGCAGTACTTC. Its protein product is CASSVTSGTNYEQYF.

The chain combines TRBV7-9 with TRBJ1-4, with 8 bases lining up with TRBD1. The CDR3 consists of 15 residues. Germline CDR1 is SEHNR and CDR2 is FQNEAQ (reference sequence). V was pared by 0 bases and J by 5 bases, with 2 bases of the junction left unmatched. The CDR3 DNA is TGTGCCAGCAGCTTAGCCCGGGACAGGAATGAAAAACTGTTTTTT. Protein: CASSLARDRNEKLFF.

The CDR3 DNA is TGTGCCAGCAGTGAGTGGGCGAACACTGAAGCTTTCTTT. It yields the protein CASSEWANTEAFF. The chain joins TRBV6-4 to TRBJ1-1, with D hard to call. The CDR3 covers 13 residues. V lost 3 bases to trimming and J lost 1 base, with 6 bases between them. CDR1 is MRHNA and CDR2 is SNTAGT in the germline V gene.

In its sample, this clone was seen a few times. This chain connects TRBV27 to TRBJ2-1, with D maybe TRBD2 (5 bases). This CDR3 contains 15 residues. Trimming removed 5 bases from V and 9 bases from J, with 20 bases in between. Germline V CDR1 and CDR2: MNHEY, SMNVEV (reference sequence). The CDR3 sequence is CASSGIEFAGSEQFF. The CDR3 region has the DNA TGTGCCAGCAGTGGTATTGAGTTCGCGGGTTCTGAGCAGTTCTTC.

The count of this clone is one. The chain uses TRBV7-9 and TRBJ1-5, with D possibly TRBD1 on 6 matching bases. The CDR3 totals 15 residues. Per germline, CDR1 SEHNR and CDR2 FQNEAQ (reference sequence). V was cut by 1 base and J by 7 bases, with 14 bases left in between. CDR3 sequence (DNA): TGTGCCAGCAGCTTAGGGGGAGAGGGGGTACAGCCCCAGCATTTT. The encoded protein is CASSLGGEGVQPQHF. Full variable domain (missing parts from reference TRBV7-9 and TRBJ1-5): DTGVSQNPRHKITKRGQNVTFRCDPISEHNRLYWYRQTLGQGPEFLTYFQNEAQLEKSRLLSDRFSAERPKGSFSTLEIQRTEQGDSAMYLCASSLGGEGVQPQHFGDGTRLSIL.

The J gene is TRBJ1-1, the V gene TRBV5-4; D possibly corresponds to TRBD1 (5 bases). The CDR3 runs 13 residues. V lost 5 bases to trimming and J lost 1 base, with 9 bases between them. Germline V gene data show CDR1 as SGHNT and CDR2 as YYREEE (reference sequence). The CDR3 nucleotides are TGTGCCAGCAGAATAACAGGGAACACTGAAGCTTTCTTT. Translated, it gives CASRITGNTEAFF.

This chain joins TRBV5-6 and TRBJ2-1, with D possibly being TRBD1 or TRBD2 (5 bases each). CDR1 is SGHDT and CDR2 is YYEEEE in the germline V gene. The CDR3 is made up of 12 amino acids. Trimming left V 3 bases short and J 9 bases short, with 10 bases between. CDR3 protein: CASSWGGGEQFF. The DNA of the CDR3 is TGTGCCAGCAGCTGGGGTGGGGGTGAGCAGTTCTTC.

This clone was seen a single time. V gene TRBV6-1 combines with J gene TRBJ2-3; 8 bases align to TRBD2. The CDR3 length is 15 residues. Germline CDR1 MNHNS, CDR2 SASEGT. After removal of 3 bases from V and 5 bases from J, the junction contained 7 bases not matched to a gene. The DNA of the CDR3 is TGTGCCAGCAGTGATGTAGCGGGATTGATAGATACGCAGTATTTT. Translation: CASSDVAGLIDTQYF.

The chain has TRBV28 and TRBJ1-1, with TRBD1 identical over 7 bases. V lost 5 bases and J lost 3; bases outside the gene matches: 6. Germline values: CDR1 MDHEN, CDR2 SYDVKM. This CDR3 has 14 amino acids. The CDR3 region has the DNA TGTGCCAGCAGTCTGACAGGGTCGGACACTGAAGCTTTCTTT. Protein product: CASSLTGSDTEAFF.

The chain combines TRBV5-1 with TRBJ2-7; 7 positions match TRBD1. V lost 0 bases to trimming and J lost 4 bases; unmatched junction nucleotides: 4. Germline V gene sequence: CDR1 SGHRS, CDR2 YFSETQ. This CDR3 region has 14 residues. In DNA, the CDR3 is TGCGCCAGCAGCTTGGAGACAGGGCGATACGAGCAGTACTTC. It yields the protein CASSLETGRYEQYF. The variable domain in full, with the rest retrieved from reference TRBV5-1 and TRBJ2-7, is KAGVTQTPRYLIKTRGQQVTLSCSPISGHRSVSWYQQTPGQGLQFLFEYFSETQRNKGNFPGRFSGRQFSNSRSEMNVSTLELGDSALYLCASSLETGRYEQYFGPGTRLTVT.

V and J are TRBV7-3 and TRBJ2-3, with D tentatively TRBD2 (5 bases). The V end lost 2 bases, the J end lost 3 bases, and 6 bases lay between the germline ends. CDR3 length equals 13 residues. Germline V gives CDR1 SGHTA, CDR2 FQGTGA. The DNA for the CDR3 is TGTGCCAGCAGCTTACCGGGGACAGATACGCAGTATTTT. Translation gives CASSLPGTDTQYF.